Included here is one T cell receptor beta chain sequence, with context. The ends lost 6 bases at V and 7 bases at J; junction bases unmatched: 8. The CDR3 has 15 amino acids. The germline gives CDR1 MGHRA, CDR2 YSYEKL. The sample comes from a study of blood T cell repertoires in COVID-19. Study-level information: Nucleic acid was either cDNA or gDNA, and it came from T cells, B-cell-depleted T cells, or PBMCs.

Libraries were prepared by immunoSEQ multiplex PCR; TCRdb keeps only in-frame clonotypes and omits some of them. The sample carries 70,000 to 95,000 clones, about 85% recorded once. The V gene is TRBV4-1, the J gene TRBJ2-2; TRBD1 matches 10 bases. The source is a woman between 70 and 85 years old with active or convalescent COVID-19. Sequencing used peripheral blood. CDR3 in amino acids: CASRRDRGTGGELFF. Written as DNA, the CDR3 is TGCGCCAGCAGGCGGGACAGGGGAACGGGCGGGGAGCTGTTTTTT.